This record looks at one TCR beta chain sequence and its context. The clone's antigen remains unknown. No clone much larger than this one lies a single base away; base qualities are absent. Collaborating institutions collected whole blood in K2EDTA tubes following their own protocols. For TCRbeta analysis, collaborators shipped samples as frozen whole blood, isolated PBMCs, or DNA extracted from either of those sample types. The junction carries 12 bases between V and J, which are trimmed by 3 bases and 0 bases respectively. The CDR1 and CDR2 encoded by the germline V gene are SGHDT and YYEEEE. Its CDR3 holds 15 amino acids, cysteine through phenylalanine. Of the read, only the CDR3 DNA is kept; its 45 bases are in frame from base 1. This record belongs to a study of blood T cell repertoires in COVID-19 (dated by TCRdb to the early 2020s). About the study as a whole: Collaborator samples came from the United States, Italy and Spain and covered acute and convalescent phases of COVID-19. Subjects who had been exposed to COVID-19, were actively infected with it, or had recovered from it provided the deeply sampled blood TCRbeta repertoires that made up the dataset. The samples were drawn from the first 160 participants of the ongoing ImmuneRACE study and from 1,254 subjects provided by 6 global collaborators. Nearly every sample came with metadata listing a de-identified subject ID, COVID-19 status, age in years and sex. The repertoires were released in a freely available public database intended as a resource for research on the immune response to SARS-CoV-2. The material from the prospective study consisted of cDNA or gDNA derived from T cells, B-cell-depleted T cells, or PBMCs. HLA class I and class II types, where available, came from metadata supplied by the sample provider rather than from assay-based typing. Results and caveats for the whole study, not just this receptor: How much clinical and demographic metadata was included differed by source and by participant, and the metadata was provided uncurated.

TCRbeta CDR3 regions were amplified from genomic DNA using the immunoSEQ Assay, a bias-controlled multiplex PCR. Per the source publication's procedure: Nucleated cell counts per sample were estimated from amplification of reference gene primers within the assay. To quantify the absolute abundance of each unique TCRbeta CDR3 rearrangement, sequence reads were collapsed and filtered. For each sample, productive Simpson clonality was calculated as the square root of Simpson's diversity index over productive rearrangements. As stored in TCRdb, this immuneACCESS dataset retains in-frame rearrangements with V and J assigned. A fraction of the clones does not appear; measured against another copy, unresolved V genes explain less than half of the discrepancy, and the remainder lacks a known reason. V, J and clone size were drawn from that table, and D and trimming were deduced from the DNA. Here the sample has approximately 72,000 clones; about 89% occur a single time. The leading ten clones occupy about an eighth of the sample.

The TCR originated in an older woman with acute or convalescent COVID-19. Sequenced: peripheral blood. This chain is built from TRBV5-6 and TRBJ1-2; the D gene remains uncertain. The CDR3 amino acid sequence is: CASSSTLAANYGYTF. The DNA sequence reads TGTGCCAGCAGCTCAACGCTGGCAGCTAACTATGGCTACACCTTC.